This T cell receptor beta chain was obtained from a study of tumor-infiltrating lymphocytes in oesophageal squamous cell carcinoma (TCRdb year 2016). This clonotype has only one observation. Its antigen is currently not known. No conserved phenylalanine or tryptophan ends this CDR3, so it is likely a read error. Because the CDR3's place on the DNA is in doubt, the DNA is left out and the CDR3 is given as listed by TCRdb. Library construction relied on PCR. For sequencing, an Illumina HiSeq 2000 was employed. TCRdb trimmed the raw reads at Q25, called clones with MiXCR and kept productive beta chains. Rows matching on CDR3 protein sequence are summarized as one entry with the most common DNA and genes. The sample table contains approximately 12,000 distinct CDR3 sequences; only one count was recorded for roughly 51% of them. Of the sample, over 35% falls within the top ten clones. The receptor was derived from a male donor with esophageal squamous cell carcinoma. The sequencing sample was made of esophageal tumor tissue.

The CDR3 reads as follows: CASSRDRGLETQYFGT. The rearranged segments are TRBV7-2 and TRBJ2-3; TRBD1, as called in the table, went unchecked against the DNA. With termini counted, the CDR3 has 16 amino acids. According to the germline V gene, CDR1 reads SGHTA and CDR2 reads FQGNSA.